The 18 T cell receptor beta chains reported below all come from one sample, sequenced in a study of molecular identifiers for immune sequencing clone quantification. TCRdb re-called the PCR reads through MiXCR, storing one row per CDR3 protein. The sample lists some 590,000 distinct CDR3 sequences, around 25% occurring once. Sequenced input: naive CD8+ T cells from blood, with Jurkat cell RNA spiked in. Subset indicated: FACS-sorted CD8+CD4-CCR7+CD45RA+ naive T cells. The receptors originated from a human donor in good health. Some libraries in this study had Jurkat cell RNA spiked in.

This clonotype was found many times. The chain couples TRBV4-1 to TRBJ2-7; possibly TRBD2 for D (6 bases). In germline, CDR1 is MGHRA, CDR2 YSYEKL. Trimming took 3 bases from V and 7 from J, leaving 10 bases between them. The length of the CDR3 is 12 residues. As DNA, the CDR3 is TGCGCCAGCAGCCACCATGCGGGGGAGCAGTACTTC. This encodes CASSHHAGEQYF.

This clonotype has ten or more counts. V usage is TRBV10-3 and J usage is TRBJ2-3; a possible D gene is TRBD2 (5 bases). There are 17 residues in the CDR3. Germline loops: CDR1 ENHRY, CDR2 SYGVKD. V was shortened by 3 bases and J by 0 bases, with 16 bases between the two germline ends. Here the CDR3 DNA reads TGTGCCATCAGTGAAGGGCCACGGGAAGTTAGCACAGATACGCAGTATTTT. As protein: CAISEGPREVSTDTQYF.

CDR3 nucleotide sequence: TGCAGTGCTTCCCAGGCCTGGTCGACGCAACCCCGGGGAGATACGCAGTATTTT. Amino acid sequence: CSASQAWSTQPRGDTQYF. The chain couples TRBV20-1 to TRBJ2-3; tentative D call: TRBD2 (5 bases). From germline, CDR1 is DFQATT and CDR2 SNEGSKA (reference sequence). Trimming cost V 5 bases and J 5 bases, with 29 bases left between them. The CDR3 totals 18 residues.

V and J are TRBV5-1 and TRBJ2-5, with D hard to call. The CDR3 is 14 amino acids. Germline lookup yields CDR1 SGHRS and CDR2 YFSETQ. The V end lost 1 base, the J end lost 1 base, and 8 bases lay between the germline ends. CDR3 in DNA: TGCGCCAGCAGCTTGTTGCTAGTCCAAGAGACCCAGTACTTC. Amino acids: CASSLLLVQETQYF.

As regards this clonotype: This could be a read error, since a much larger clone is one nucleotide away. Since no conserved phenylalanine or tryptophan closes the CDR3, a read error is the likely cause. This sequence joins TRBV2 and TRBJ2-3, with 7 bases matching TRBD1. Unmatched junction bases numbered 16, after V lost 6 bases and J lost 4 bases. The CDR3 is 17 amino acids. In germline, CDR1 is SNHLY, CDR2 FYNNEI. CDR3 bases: TGTGCCAGCAGCGATACAGGGGTCACACCACCCTCAGATACGCAGTATTCT. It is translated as CASSDTGVTPPSDTQYS.

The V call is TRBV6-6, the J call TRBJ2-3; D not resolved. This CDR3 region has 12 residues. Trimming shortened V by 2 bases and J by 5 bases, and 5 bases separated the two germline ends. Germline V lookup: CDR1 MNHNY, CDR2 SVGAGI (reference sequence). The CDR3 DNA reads TGTGCCAGCAGTTACCCAGTAGATACGCAGTATTTT. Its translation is CASSYPVDTQYF.

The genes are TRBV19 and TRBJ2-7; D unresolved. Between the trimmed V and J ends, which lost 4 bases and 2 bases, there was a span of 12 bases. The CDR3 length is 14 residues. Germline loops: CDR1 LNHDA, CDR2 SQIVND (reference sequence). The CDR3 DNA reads TGTGCCAGTAGTACCGACCCCATGGCCTACGAGCAGTACTTC. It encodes CASSTDPMAYEQYF. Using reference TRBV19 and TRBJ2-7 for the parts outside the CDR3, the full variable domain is DGGITQSPKYLFRKEGQNVTLSCEQNLNHDAMYWYRQDPGQGLRLIYYSQIVNDFQKGDIAEGYSVSREKKESFPLTVTSAQKNPTAFYLCASSTDPMAYEQYFGPGTRLTVT.

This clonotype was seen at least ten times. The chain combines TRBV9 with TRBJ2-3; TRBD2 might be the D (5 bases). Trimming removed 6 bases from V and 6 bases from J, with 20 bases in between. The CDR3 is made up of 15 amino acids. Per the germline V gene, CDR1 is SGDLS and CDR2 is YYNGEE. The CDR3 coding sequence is TGTGCCAGCACCCGTCATGGACTCCCAGCCGATACGCAGTATTTT. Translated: CASTRHGLPADTQYF.

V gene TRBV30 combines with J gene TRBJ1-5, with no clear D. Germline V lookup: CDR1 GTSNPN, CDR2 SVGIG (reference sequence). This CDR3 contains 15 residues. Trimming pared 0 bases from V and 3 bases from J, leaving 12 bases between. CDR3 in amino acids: CAWSVAGWNNQPQHF. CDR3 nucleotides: TGTGCCTGGAGTGTCGCGGGGTGGAACAATCAGCCCCAGCATTTT.

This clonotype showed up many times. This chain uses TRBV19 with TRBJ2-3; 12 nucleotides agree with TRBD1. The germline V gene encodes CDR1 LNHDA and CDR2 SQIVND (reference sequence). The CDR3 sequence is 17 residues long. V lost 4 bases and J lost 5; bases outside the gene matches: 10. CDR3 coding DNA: TGTGCCAGTAGTAGTCCCGGGACAGGGGGCAAGGAAGATACGCAGTATTTT. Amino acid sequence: CASSSPGTGGKEDTQYF.

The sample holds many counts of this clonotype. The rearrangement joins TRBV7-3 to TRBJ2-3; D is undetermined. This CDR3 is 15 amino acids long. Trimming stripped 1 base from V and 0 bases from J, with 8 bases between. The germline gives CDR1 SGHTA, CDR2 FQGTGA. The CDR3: CASSLNRDSTDTQYF. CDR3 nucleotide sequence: TGTGCCAGCAGCTTAAACCGCGACAGCACAGATACGCAGTATTTT.

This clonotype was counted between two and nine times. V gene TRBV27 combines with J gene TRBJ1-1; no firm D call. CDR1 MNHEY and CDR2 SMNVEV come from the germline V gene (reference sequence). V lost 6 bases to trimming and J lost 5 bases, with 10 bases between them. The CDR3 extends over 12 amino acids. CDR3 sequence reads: CASRRSGTEAFF. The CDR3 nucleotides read TGTGCCAGCAGACGAAGCGGGACTGAAGCTTTCTTT.

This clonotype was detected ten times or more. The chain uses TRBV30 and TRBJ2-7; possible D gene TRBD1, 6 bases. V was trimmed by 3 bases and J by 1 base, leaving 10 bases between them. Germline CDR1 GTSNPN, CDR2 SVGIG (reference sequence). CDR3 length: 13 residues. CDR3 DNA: TGTGCCTGGAGCCTACAGGGATCCTACGAGCAGTACTTC. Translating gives CAWSLQGSYEQYF.

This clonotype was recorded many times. DNA for the CDR3: TGTGCCAGCAGAGCCCCTGGGACAGGGTCGGGCGAGCAGTACTTC. Its translation: CASRAPGTGSGEQYF. The V and J genes are TRBV7-9 and TRBJ2-7; the match to TRBD1 covers 9 bases. From germline, CDR1 is SEHNR and CDR2 FQNEAQ (reference sequence). The CDR3 totals 15 residues. Trimming took 6 bases from V and 6 from J; bases not matched to a gene: 12.

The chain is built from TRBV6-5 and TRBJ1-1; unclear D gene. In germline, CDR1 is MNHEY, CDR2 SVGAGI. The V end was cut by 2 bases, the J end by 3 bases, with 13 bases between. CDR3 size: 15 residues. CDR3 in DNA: TGTGCCAGCAGTTACGGAGTCAGTTGTTACACTGAAGCTTTCTTT. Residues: CASSYGVSCYTEAFF.

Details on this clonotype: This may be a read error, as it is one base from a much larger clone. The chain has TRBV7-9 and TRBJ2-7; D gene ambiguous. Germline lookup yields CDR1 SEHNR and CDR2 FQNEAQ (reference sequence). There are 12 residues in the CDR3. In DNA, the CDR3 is TGTGCCAGCAGCGATACACAGTACGAGGAGTACTTC. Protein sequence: CASSDTQYEEYF.

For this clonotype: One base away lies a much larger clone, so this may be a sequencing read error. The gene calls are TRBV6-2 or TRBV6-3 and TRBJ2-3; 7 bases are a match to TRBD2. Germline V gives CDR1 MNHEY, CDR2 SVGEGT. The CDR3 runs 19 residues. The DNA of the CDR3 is TGTGCCGGCAGTTATATATCCCATTTGACGGGAGGTCGTCTGAGGACGCAGTATTTT. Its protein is CAGSYISHLTGGRLRTQYF.

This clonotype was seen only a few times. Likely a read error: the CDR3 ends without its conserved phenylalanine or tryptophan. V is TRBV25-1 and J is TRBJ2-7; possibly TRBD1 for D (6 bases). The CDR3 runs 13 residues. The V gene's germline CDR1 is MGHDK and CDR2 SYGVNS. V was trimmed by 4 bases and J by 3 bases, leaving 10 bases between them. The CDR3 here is CASSVGRGYEQYL. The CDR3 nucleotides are TGTGCCAGCAGTGTCGGCAGGGGCTACGAGCAGTACCTC.